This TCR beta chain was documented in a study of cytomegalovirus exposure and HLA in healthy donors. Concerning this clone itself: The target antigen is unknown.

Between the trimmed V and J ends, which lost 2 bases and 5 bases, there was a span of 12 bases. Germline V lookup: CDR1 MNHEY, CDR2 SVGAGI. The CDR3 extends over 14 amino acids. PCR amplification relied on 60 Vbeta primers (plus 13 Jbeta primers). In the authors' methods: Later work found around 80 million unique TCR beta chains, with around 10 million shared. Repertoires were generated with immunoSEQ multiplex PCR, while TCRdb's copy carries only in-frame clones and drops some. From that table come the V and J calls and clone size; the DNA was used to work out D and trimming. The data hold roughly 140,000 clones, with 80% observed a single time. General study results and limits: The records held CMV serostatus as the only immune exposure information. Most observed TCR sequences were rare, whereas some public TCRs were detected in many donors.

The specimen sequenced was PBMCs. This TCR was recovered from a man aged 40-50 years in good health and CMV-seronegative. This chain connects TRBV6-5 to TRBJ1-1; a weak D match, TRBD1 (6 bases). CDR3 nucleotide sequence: TGTGCCAGCAGTTACCTAACGGACAGTACTGAAGCTTTCTTT. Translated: CASSYLTDSTEAFF.